In this sample, the clone carrying this T cell receptor beta chain turned up a few times. The antigen is unknown. Expressed TCRB transcripts were sequenced because the isolated RNA had all been reverse transcribed beforehand. Repertoires were generated with immunoSEQ multiplex PCR, while TCRdb's copy carries only in-frame clones and drops some. Of approximately 400,000 clones in the sample, about 15% were seen once. These data originate in a study of beta chain features in type 1 diabetes. The length of the CDR3 is 15 residues. Trimming left V 5 bases short and J 7 bases short, with 21 bases between. The germline CDR1 and CDR2 sequences are SGHAT and FQNNGV. Findings of the study overall: Type 1 diabetes patients had VDJ junctions that carried fewer insertions and more deletions. Sequencing of cDNA might inflate the share of cells that strongly express TCR.

This chain uses TRBV11-2 with TRBJ2-7, with D perhaps TRBD2 (6 bases). Sequencing used naive CD4+ T cells from blood. The sequence was collected from a woman under 30 in good health. The CDR3 region has the DNA TGTGCCAGCAGCCGGGGAGGAGGTGTGGGGCGAGAGCAGTACTTC. This translates into CASSRGGGVGREQYF.